This is a list of T cell receptor beta chains from one sample in a study of CD8 T cells in ankylosing spondylitis. Using its own MiXCR run on the 5' RACE reads, TCRdb lists one record per CDR3 protein. The sample holds about 300,000 distinct CDR3 sequences; roughly 10% are singletons and the top ten take roughly 9.2%. Sequencing input: blood, either unsorted or a sorted T cell fraction (not recorded which). The receptors were sampled from a female donor with ankylosing spondylitis or in good health (not recorded which). CDR3s include the opening cysteine and the closing phenylalanine or tryptophan. D genes are given only for firm matches. A row's size may be missing; if present it is once, few, many or a size class.

size	V	D	J	CDR3	DNA
many	TRBV5-1	-	TRBJ1-1	CASSLAATSSGDRAFF	TGCGCCAGCAGCTTGGCCGCAACGTCATCCGGGGATCGGGCTTTCTTT
many	TRBV7-2	-	TRBJ2-1	CASTSRTAPYNEQFF	TGTGCCAGCACCTCCCGGACAGCCCCCTACAATGAGCAGTTCTTC
few	TRBV4-2	TRBD1	TRBJ1-5	CASSQTRDRDQPQHF	TGTGCCAGCAGCCAAACGAGGGACAGGGACCAGCCCCAGCATTTT
-	TRBV7-9	-	TRBJ2-7	CASSPRTVGSSYEQYF	TGTGCCAGCAGCCCCCGGACAGTTGGCAGCTCCTACGAGCAGTACTTC
few	TRBV2	-	TRBJ1-2	CASILQAGYGYTF	TGTGCCAGCATTTTACAGGCGGGCTATGGCTACACCTTC
few	TRBV18	-	TRBJ1-3	CASSPELSWGNTIYF	TGTGCCAGCTCACCGGAGCTTTCTTGGGGAAACACCATATATTTT
-	TRBV20-1	TRBD1	TRBJ2-5	CSARVPGGIQETQYF	TGCAGTGCTAGAGTCCCAGGGGGCATCCAAGAGACCCAGTACTTC
many	TRBV5-6	-	TRBJ2-7	CASSFGATTTYEQYF	TGTGCCAGCAGCTTCGGGGCGACTACCACCTACGAGCAGTACTTC
-	TRBV6-1	TRBD1	TRBJ1-5	CASRQGKNNQPQHF	TGTGCCAGCAGACAGGGGAAAAACAATCAGCCCCAGCATTTT
-	TRBV5-1	TRBD2	TRBJ2-1	CASSLVLAGLSSYNEQFF	TGCGCCAGCAGCTTGGTCCTAGCGGGTTTAAGCTCTTACAATGAGCAGTTCTTC
many	TRBV27	TRBD2	TRBJ2-1	CASSFSGGPSPVEQFF	TGTGCCAGCAGTTTCTCGGGAGGGCCGTCCCCGGTCGAGCAGTTCTTC
many	TRBV11-2	TRBD2	TRBJ2-1	CASSRIGLAGENEQFF	TGTGCCAGCAGCCGGATTGGACTAGCGGGCGAAAATGAGCAGTTCTTC
many	TRBV4-2	TRBD2	TRBJ2-3	CASSQGDLAGVADTQYF	TGTGCCAGCAGCCAAGGGGACCTAGCGGGAGTCGCAGATACGCAGTATTTT
many	TRBV28	-	TRBJ1-5	CASSNRDGYNQPQHF	TGTGCCAGCAGTAACCGGGACGGATACAATCAGCCCCAGCATTTT
few	TRBV5-6	-	TRBJ1-3	CASSSPPGRTLRGTGNTIYF	TGTGCCAGCAGTTCTCCTCCAGGGCGGACTCTCAGAGGAACTGGAAACACCATATATTTT
many	TRBV29-1	TRBD2	TRBJ2-5	CSVDSRGAGETQYF	TGCAGCGTTGACTCGCGGGGGGCGGGAGAGACCCAGTACTTC
many	TRBV27	TRBD1	TRBJ2-5	CASSFGGTGLETQYF	TGTGCCAGCAGTTTCGGCGGGACAGGGCTGGAGACCCAGTACTTC
many	TRBV7-2	TRBD1	TRBJ1-5	CASSYRQGDQPQHF	TGTGCCAGCAGCTACCGACAGGGGGATCAGCCCCAGCATTTT
-	TRBV5-5	-	TRBJ2-1	CASSSGPGAGYNEQFF	TGTGCCAGCAGCTCTGGCCCGGGGGCTGGCTACAATGAGCAGTTCTTC
few	TRBV30	-	TRBJ2-2	CAWSVLLNGELFF	TGTGCCTGGAGTGTACTCCTGAACGGGGAGCTGTTTTTT
few	TRBV6-5	TRBD1	TRBJ2-7	CASRFAGTVMYF	TGTGCCAGCAGATTCGCCGGGACAGTTATGTACTTC
many	TRBV20-1	TRBD1	TRBJ2-7	CSAGSTGTGNYEQYF	TGCAGTGCTGGATCGACCGGGACAGGTAACTACGAGCAGTACTTC
many	TRBV15	-	TRBJ1-5	CATSRGRESFGNQPQHF	TGTGCCACCAGCAGAGGAAGGGAGTCCTTTGGCAATCAGCCCCAGCATTTT
many	TRBV10-3	-	TRBJ1-2	CAISESGNYGYTF	TGTGCCATCAGTGAGTCCGGTAACTATGGCTACACCTTC
many	TRBV29-1	TRBD1	TRBJ2-1	CSVRQGLGEQFF	TGCAGCGTCCGACAGGGTTTAGGTGAGCAGTTCTTC